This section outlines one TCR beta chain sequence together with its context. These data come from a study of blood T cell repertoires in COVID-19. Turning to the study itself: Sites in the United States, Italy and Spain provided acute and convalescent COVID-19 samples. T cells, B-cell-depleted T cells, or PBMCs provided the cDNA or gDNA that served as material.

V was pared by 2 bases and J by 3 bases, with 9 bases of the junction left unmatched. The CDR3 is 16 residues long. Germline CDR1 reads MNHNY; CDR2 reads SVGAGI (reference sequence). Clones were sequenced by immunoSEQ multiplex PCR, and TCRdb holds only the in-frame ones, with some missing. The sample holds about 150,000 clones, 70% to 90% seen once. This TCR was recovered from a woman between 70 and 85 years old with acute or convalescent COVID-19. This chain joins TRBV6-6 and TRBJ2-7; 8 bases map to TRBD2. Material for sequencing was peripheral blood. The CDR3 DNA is TGTGCCAGCAGTTACGCCACCGGGACTAGTTACTACGAGCAGTACTTC. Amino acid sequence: CASSYATGTSYYEQYF.